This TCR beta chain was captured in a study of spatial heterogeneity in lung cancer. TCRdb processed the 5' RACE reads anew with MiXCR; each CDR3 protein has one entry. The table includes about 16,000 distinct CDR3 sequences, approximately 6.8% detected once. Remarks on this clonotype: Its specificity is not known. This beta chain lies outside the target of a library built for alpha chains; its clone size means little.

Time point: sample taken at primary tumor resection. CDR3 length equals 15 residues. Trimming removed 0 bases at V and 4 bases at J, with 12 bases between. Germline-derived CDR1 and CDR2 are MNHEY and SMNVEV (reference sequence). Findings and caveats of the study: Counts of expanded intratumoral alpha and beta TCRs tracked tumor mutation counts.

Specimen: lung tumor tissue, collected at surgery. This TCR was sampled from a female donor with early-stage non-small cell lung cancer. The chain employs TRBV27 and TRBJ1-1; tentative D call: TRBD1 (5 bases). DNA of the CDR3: TGTGCCAGCAGTTTATCGGGGAGACAGAGCACTGAAGCTTTCTTT. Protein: CASSLSGRQSTEAFF.